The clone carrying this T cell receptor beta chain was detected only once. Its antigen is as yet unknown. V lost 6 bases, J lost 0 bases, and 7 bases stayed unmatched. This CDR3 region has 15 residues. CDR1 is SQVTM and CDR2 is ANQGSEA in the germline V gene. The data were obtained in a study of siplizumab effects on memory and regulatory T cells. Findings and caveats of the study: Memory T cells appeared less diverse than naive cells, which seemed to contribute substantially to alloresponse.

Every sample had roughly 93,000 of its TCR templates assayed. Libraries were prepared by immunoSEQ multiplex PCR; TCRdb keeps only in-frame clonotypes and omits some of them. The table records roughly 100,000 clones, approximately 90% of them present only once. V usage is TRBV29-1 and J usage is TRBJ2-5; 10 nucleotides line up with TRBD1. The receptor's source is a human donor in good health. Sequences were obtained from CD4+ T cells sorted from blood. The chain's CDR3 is CSVGTGATYQETQYF. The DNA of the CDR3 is TGCAGCGTGGGGACAGGGGCAACATACCAAGAGACCCAGTACTTC.